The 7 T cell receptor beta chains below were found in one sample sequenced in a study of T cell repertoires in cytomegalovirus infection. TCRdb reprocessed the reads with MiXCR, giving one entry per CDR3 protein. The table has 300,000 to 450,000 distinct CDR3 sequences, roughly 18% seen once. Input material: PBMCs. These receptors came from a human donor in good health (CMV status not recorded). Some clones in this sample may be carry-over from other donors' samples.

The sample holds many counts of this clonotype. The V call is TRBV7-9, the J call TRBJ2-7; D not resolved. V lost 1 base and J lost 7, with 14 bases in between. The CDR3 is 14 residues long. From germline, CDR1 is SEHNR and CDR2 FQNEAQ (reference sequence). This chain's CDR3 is CASSLEGPLGEQYF. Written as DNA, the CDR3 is TGTGCCAGCAGCTTAGAAGGTCCCTTGGGGGAGCAGTACTTC.

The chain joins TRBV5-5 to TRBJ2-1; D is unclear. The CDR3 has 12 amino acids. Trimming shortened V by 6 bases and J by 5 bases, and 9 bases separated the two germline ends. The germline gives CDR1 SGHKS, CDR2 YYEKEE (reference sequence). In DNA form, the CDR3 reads TGTGCCAGCACCCGGCTCGACAATGAGCAGTTCTTC. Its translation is CASTRLDNEQFF. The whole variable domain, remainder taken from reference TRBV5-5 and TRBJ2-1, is DAGVTQSPTHLIKTRGQQVTLRCSPISGHKSVSWYQQVLGQGPQFIFQYYEKEERGRGNFPDRFSARQFPNYSSELNVNALLLGDSALYLCASTRLDNEQFFGPGTRLTVL.

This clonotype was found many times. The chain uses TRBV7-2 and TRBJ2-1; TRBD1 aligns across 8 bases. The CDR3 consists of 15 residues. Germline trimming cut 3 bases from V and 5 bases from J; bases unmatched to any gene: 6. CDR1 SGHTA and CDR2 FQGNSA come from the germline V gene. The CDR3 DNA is TGTGCCAGCAGCTTTGGGGGACAGGAACACAATGAGCAGTTCTTC. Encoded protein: CASSFGGQEHNEQFF.

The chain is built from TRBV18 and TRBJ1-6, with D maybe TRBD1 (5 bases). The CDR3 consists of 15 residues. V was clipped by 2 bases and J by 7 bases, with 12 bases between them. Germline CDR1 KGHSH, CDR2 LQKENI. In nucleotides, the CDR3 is TGTGCCAGCTCACCAACGGGACTGGAAAATTCACCCCTCCACTTT. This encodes CASSPTGLENSPLHF.

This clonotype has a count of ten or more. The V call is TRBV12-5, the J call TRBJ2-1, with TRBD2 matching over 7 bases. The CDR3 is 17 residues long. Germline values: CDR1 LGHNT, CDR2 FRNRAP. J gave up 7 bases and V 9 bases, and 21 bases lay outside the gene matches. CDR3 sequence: CASSSSAGVVVGNEQFF. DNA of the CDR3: TGTGCTAGCTCCTCTTCCGCGGGAGTAGTTGTGGGTAATGAGCAGTTCTTC.

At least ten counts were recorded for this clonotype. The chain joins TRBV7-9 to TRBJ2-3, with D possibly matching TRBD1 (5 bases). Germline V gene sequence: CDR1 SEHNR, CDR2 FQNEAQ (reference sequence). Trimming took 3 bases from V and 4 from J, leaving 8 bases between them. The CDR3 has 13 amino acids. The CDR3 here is CASSFQGPDTQYF. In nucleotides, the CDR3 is TGTGCCAGCAGCTTTCAGGGTCCAGATACGCAGTATTTT.

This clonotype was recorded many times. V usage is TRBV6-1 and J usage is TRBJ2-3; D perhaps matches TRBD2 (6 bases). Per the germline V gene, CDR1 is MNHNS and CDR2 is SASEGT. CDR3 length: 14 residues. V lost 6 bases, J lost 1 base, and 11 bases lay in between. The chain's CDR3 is CASRVEGGTDTQYF. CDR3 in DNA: TGTGCCAGCAGGGTGGAGGGCGGCACAGATACGCAGTATTTT.